A single T cell receptor (beta chain) is shown here with its context. As yet, its antigen is unknown. This record belongs to a study of CD8+ T cells in alopecia areata. Study-wide context: Scoring treated patients' severity relied on the percentage of scalp area affected. Study-wide results and caveats: Normal-skin resident alphabeta T cells also appear among scalp sample sequences.

Reverse transcribed after extraction, RNA yielded cDNA as the sequencing template. The protocol was immunoSEQ multiplex PCR, while the TCRdb copy is restricted to in-frame clones and leaves out a portion. The profile covers 150,000 to 250,000 clones, with roughly three fifths appearing a single time and approximately 3.4% taken by the ten largest. Sample treatment: oral pan-JAK inhibitor, 5-10 mg twice daily. Germline CDR1 reads LGHNA; CDR2 reads YSLEER. The CDR3 has 15 amino acids. V was trimmed by 1 base and J by 1 base, leaving 10 bases between them. Sequencing was performed on CD4+ T cells sorted from blood, taken at week 4, from a patient treated with tofacitinib. The receptor was derived from a human donor with alopecia areata. The rearrangement joins TRBV4-3 to TRBJ2-5; D gene unclear. CDR3 DNA: TGCGCCAGCAGCCAAGGGTACGATGGCCAAGAGACCCAGTACTTC. Encoded protein: CASSQGYDGQETQYF.